These 29 T cell receptor beta chains were all obtained from the same sample, sequenced in a study of cytomegalovirus exposure and HLA in healthy donors. Researchers ran the PCR with 60 Vbeta and 13 Jbeta primers. The repertoire was sequenced with immunoSEQ multiplex PCR; TCRdb's copy has only in-frame clones and lacks some. The sample gives roughly 200,000 clones, 83% of which show up once; 1.6% is in the top ten. Sequences were obtained from PBMCs. The receptors originated from a man in his fifties in good health and CMV-seronegative.

The rearrangement links TRBV4-3 to TRBJ1-4; unclear D gene. The CDR3 contains 15 residues. Germline lookup yields CDR1 LGHNA and CDR2 YSLEER. V lost 0 bases to trimming and J lost 5 bases, with 10 bases between them. This CDR3 is CASSQDSVSNEKLFF. The CDR3 coding sequence is TGCGCCAGCAGCCAAGATAGCGTCTCCAATGAAAAACTGTTTTTT.

V gene TRBV15 combines with J gene TRBJ1-2; the D is unclear. This CDR3 has 14 amino acids. V dropped 0 bases and J dropped 4 bases, with 9 bases sitting between them. The V gene's germline CDR1 is LNHNV and CDR2 YYDKDF (reference sequence). Here the CDR3 reads CATSRDLNSYGYTF. For the CDR3, the DNA is TGTGCCACCAGCAGAGATTTGAATAGCTATGGCTACACCTTC.

This clone was seen a handful of times. At one of its ends the junction is not consistent with the germline gene, which may arise from a read error. The V call is TRBV7-9, the J call TRBJ2-7; 12 positions match TRBD1. Germline V lookup: CDR1 SEHNR, CDR2 FQNEAQ (reference sequence). This CDR3 spans 15 amino acids. CDR3 nucleotides: TGTGCCAGCATCAAAGGGACAGGGGGCTCCTCCGAGCAGTACTTC. Amino acids: CASIKGTGGSSEQYF.

This chain joins TRBV28 and TRBJ2-1; TRBD2 matches at 11 bases. CDR3 length: 15 amino acids. Germline CDR1 and CDR2: MDHEN and SYDVKM. Trimming cost V 6 bases and J 6 bases; bases outside gene matches: 7. This chain's CDR3 is CASRVTSGGRNEQFF. The CDR3, as DNA: TGTGCCAGCAGGGTTACTAGCGGGGGACGCAATGAGCAGTTCTTC.

The rearrangement uses TRBV25-1 and TRBJ1-1; D unresolved. The CDR3 runs to 13 residues. Trimming took off 0 bases at V and 5 bases at J, with 7 bases between the two ends. CDR1 and CDR2 from the germline V gene are MGHDK and SYGVNS. CDR3 sequence reads: CASSEYVFTEAFF. The CDR3 region has the DNA TGTGCCAGCAGTGAATATGTATTTACTGAAGCTTTCTTT.

The chain recombines TRBV9 with TRBJ2-7; 9 bases match TRBD1. V shed 4 bases, J shed 1 base, and the junction held 6 bases outside the gene matches. This CDR3 has 15 amino acids. Germline V lookup: CDR1 SGDLS, CDR2 YYNGEE. As DNA, the CDR3 is TGTGCCAGCAGCCCACTTGGACAGGGGTCCTACGAGCAGTACTTC. Its protein is CASSPLGQGSYEQYF.

The chain links TRBV30 to TRBJ1-6; D perhaps matches TRBD1 (6 bases). V was cut by 0 bases and J by 7 bases, with 10 bases left in between. This CDR3 region has 14 residues. Germline CDR1 GTSNPN, CDR2 SVGIG (reference sequence). CDR3 loop: CAWSVGQRNSPLHF. In DNA, the CDR3 is TGTGCCTGGAGTGTTGGACAGCGGAATTCACCCCTCCACTTT.

The genes are TRBV29-1 and TRBJ1-1; TRBD1 matches at 7 bases. The CDR3 runs to 12 residues. Germline values: CDR1 SQVTM, CDR2 ANQGSEA. J gave up 1 base and V 8 bases, and 4 bases lay outside the gene matches. The CDR3 DNA sequence: TGCAGCACCGGGACAGCGAACACTGAAGCTTTCTTT. Its translation: CSTGTANTEAFF.

The V and J genes are TRBV6-5 and TRBJ1-2; tentatively, D is TRBD1 (5 bases). This CDR3 has 15 amino acids. CDR1 and CDR2 (germline): MNHEY, SVGAGI. V lost 2 bases and J 3 bases, leaving 13 bases between the germline ends. The chain's CDR3 is CASSYGEEGHYGYTF. CDR3 in DNA: TGTGCCAGCAGTTACGGGGAGGAGGGACACTATGGCTACACCTTC.

This clone was observed a handful of times. J is TRBJ1-1 and V is TRBV28; D is undetermined. V lost 7 bases, J lost 1 base, and 4 bases lay in between. Germline CDR1 and CDR2: MDHEN and SYDVKM. The CDR3 extends over 11 amino acids. The CDR3: CASNTNTEAFF. DNA for the CDR3: TGTGCCAGCAACACGAACACTGAAGCTTTCTTT.

Concerning this clone: One junction end disagrees with the germline gene, perhaps due to a read error. The genes are TRBV7-7 and TRBJ2-5, with 10 positions matching TRBD1. This CDR3 comprises 13 residues. Germline V gene data show CDR1 as SSHAT and CDR2 as FNYEAQ (reference sequence). The CDR3 DNA reads as TGTGCTAGCAGCTCAGGACAGGGGGGCCCCCAGTACTTC. Protein: CASSSGQGGPQYF.

This sequence joins TRBV28 and TRBJ2-2; 12 bases align to TRBD2. CDR3 length equals 18 residues. Germline V lookup: CDR1 MDHEN, CDR2 SYDVKM. The V gene end was trimmed by 7 bases and the J gene end by 6 bases; junction bases not matched to a gene: 15. CDR3 loop: CASIHALAGGPKAGELFF. Here the CDR3 DNA reads TGTGCCAGCATCCACGCCCTAGCGGGAGGGCCTAAAGCCGGGGAGCTGTTTTTT.

This chain uses TRBV20-1 with TRBJ2-1, with 7 nucleotides matching TRBD2. Germline V gene sequence: CDR1 DFQATT, CDR2 SNEGSKA (reference sequence). The CDR3 has 10 amino acids. Germline trimming cut 5 bases from V and 8 bases from J; bases unmatched to any gene: 0. CDR3 sequence reads: CSARGDEQFF. The CDR3 nucleotides read TGCAGTGCTCGGGGGGATGAGCAGTTCTTC.

This chain joins TRBV4-1 and TRBJ2-7; 7 nucleotides line up with TRBD1. The CDR3 sequence is 14 residues long. V shed 1 base, J shed 6 bases, and the junction held 6 bases outside the gene matches. Germline CDR1 and CDR2: MGHRA and YSYEKL. This CDR3 is CASSQGTGSGEQYF. CDR3 nucleotide sequence: TGCGCCAGCAGCCAAGGGACAGGATCTGGCGAGCAGTACTTC.

This chain connects TRBV28 to TRBJ1-5; TRBD1 might be the D (5 bases). CDR1 and CDR2 (germline): MDHEN, SYDVKM. V gave up 5 bases and J gave up 6 bases, with 20 bases separating them. This CDR3 is built from 16 residues. The CDR3 nucleotides are TGTGCCAGCAGTCCTGGGGGGGGTGAGCGGAGTCAGCCCCAGCATTTT. It is translated as CASSPGGGERSQPQHF.

The CDR3 DNA follows: TGTGCCAGCAGCTTAGTTGAGGGCCGGAACACTGAAGCTTTCTTT. Protein sequence: CASSLVEGRNTEAFF. This chain connects TRBV11-2 to TRBJ1-1; D gene unclear. Germline V gene lookup returns CDR1 SGHAT and CDR2 FQNNGV. The CDR3 loop spans 15 amino acids. Trimming took off 1 base at V and 1 base at J, with 10 bases between the two ends.

This CDR3 is CASSPGLQNAYEQYF. The CDR3 DNA sequence: TGTGCCAGCAGCCCGGGACTACAGAACGCCTACGAGCAGTACTTC. This chain joins TRBV5-6 and TRBJ2-7, with TRBD2 matching over 7 bases. J was trimmed by 2 bases and V by 4 bases; bases with no gene match: 9. Germline-derived CDR1 and CDR2 are SGHDT and YYEEEE. The CDR3 sequence is 15 residues long.

This clone was seen a few times. Different DNA sequences within this sample yield the same CDR3. The chain uses TRBV28 and TRBJ2-6; 7 nucleotides line up with TRBD2. The J segment lost 1 base and the V segment lost 3 bases, leaving 0 bases of the junction unmatched. The CDR3 consists of 15 residues. Germline V lookup: CDR1 MDHEN, CDR2 SYDVKM. DNA for the CDR3: TGTGCCAGCAGTTTGGGAGGGTCTGGGGCCAACGTCCTGACTTTC. The encoded protein is CASSLGGSGANVLTF.

A single count supports this clone. J is TRBJ2-5 and V is TRBV18, with D perhaps matching TRBD2 (6 bases). Gene TRBJ2-7 matches the end of the DNA better, so the J call may be wrong. Germline CDR1 KGHSH, CDR2 LQKENI. This CDR3 spans 14 amino acids. The CDR3 region is CASSRGPGRYEQYF. The CDR3 DNA reads as TGTGCCAGCTCACGCGGGCCAGGGAGGTACGAGCAGTACTTC.

The J gene is TRBJ1-6, the V gene TRBV6-5; unclear D gene. This CDR3 spans 14 amino acids. V gave up 7 bases and J gave up 7 bases, with 14 bases separating them. CDR1 MNHEY and CDR2 SVGAGI come from the germline V gene. DNA for the CDR3: TGTGCCAGCACCCCCTCCCCGGGAAATTCACCCCTCCACTTT. The encoded protein is CASTPSPGNSPLHF.

The chain has TRBV20-1 and TRBJ2-1; D not certain. Trimming pared 0 bases from V and 8 bases from J, leaving 5 bases between. The CDR3 is 11 residues long. Germline values: CDR1 DFQATT, CDR2 SNEGSKA (reference sequence). The CDR3 sequence is CSAREAHEQFF. CDR3 coding DNA: TGCAGTGCTAGAGAAGCACATGAGCAGTTCTTC.

The chain recombines TRBV28 with TRBJ1-2; D remains ambiguous. The germline V and J ends were trimmed by 2 bases and 7 bases, with 17 bases remaining between them. The CDR3 runs to 15 residues. Looked up from germline, CDR1 is MDHEN and CDR2 is SYDVKM. CDR3 in amino acids: CASSLAAGLLPGYTF. The CDR3 region has the DNA TGTGCCAGCAGTTTAGCCGCCGGACTCCTTCCTGGCTACACCTTC.

The genes are TRBV19 and TRBJ2-7; 7 bases are a match to TRBD1. Germline CDR1 is LNHDA and CDR2 is SQIVND (reference sequence). Trimming cost V 5 bases and J 4 bases; bases outside gene matches: 11. CDR3 length: 15 amino acids. CDR3 in DNA: TGTGCCAGTAGTCCCCACGGGACAGTTTCATACGAGCAGTACTTC. Translating gives CASSPHGTVSYEQYF.

This chain links TRBV9 with TRBJ2-1; 8 bases agree with TRBD2. Germline lookup yields CDR1 SGDLS and CDR2 YYNGEE. The CDR3 runs to 16 residues. V dropped 2 bases and J dropped 0; count of bases not matched to a gene: 4. DNA of the CDR3: TGTGCCAGCAGCGTTTCTGCGGGGGGCTCCTACAATGAGCAGTTCTTC. As protein: CASSVSAGGSYNEQFF.

The rearrangement links TRBV4-1 to TRBJ2-3, with 11 nucleotides matching TRBD1. Germline-derived CDR1 and CDR2 are MGHRA and YSYEKL. CDR3 size: 16 residues. The V segment lost 1 base and the J segment 2 bases; nucleotides outside the gene matches: 2. The CDR3 nucleotides read TGCGCCAGCAGCCAAGGGGACAGGGGGGACACAGATACGCAGTATTTT. It specifies CASSQGDRGDTDTQYF.

The gene calls are TRBV5-1 and TRBJ2-7; 7 positions match TRBD1. Germline V gene data show CDR1 as SGHRS and CDR2 as YFSETQ. V lost 3 bases, J lost 5 bases, and 2 bases stayed unmatched. The CDR3 is 12 residues long. CDR3 nucleotides: TGCGCCAGCAGCTCAGGGGGAGACGAGCAGTACTTC. Translated: CASSSGGDEQYF. Together with reference TRBV5-1 and TRBJ2-7, the CDR3 gives the full variable domain: KAGVTQTPRYLIKTRGQQVTLSCSPISGHRSVSWYQQTPGQGLQFLFEYFSETQRNKGNFPGRFSGRQFSNSRSEMNVSTLELGDSALYLCASSSGGDEQYFGPGTRLTVT.

The chain combines TRBV28 with TRBJ1-5, with D hard to call. CDR3 size: 15 residues. Looked up from germline, CDR1 is MDHEN and CDR2 is SYDVKM. V gave up 3 bases and J gave up 0 bases, with 9 bases separating them. CDR3 nucleotide sequence: TGTGCCAGCAGTTTCGGAGGGAATAGCAATCAGCCCCAGCATTTT. This encodes CASSFGGNSNQPQHF.

The chain employs TRBV7-9 and TRBJ2-1; D is unresolved. There are 14 residues in the CDR3. From germline, CDR1 is SEHNR and CDR2 FQNEAQ (reference sequence). With 1 base removed from V and 4 bases from J, the gap between germline ends came to 8 bases. Here the CDR3 DNA reads TGTGCCAGCAGCTTAGTTGGCGGATACAATGAGCAGTTCTTC. Amino acid sequence: CASSLVGGYNEQFF.

The chain couples TRBV6-6 to TRBJ1-2; 8 bases are shared with TRBD1. The CDR3 totals 12 residues. The germline CDR1 and CDR2 sequences are MNHNY and SVGAGI (reference sequence). The V segment lost 7 bases and the J segment 5 bases; nucleotides outside the gene matches: 3. The CDR3 region is CASTTGEYGYTF. CDR3 coding DNA: TGTGCCAGCACGACAGGGGAATATGGCTACACCTTC.